This T cell receptor beta chain was captured by sequencing in a study of regulatory T cells in long-lasting Graves disease. Findings and caveats of the study: The study found lower TCR diversity in persistent Graves' patients than in newly diagnosed ones. With a few thousand shared public clonotypes, persistent patients exceeded new patients, who shared about a thousand.

Assembly of TCR beta libraries relied on iRepertoire HTBI primers together with Arm-PCR of CDR3 regions. TCRdb used MiXCR to reprocess the multiplex PCR reads, holding one entry per CDR3 protein. Of about 620,000 distinct CDR3 sequences in the sample, approximately 15% were seen once. The time point is: newly diagnosed GD, antithyroid drugs for less than 3 months. The TCR library used RNA extracted from PBMCs. This clonotype was detected ten times or more. The antigen is unknown. The CDR3 has 15 amino acids. With V trimmed by 6 bases and J by 4 bases, 7 bases remained unmatched. The sample was also linked to a second study, of T cells in Graves' hyperthyroidism and ophthalmopathy.

The TCR comes from a woman aged 25 to 39 with Graves disease. V usage is TRBV12-3 or TRBV12-4 and J usage is TRBJ1-2; 11 nucleotides line up with TRBD1. The source was peripheral blood mononuclear cells (PBMCs), collected at new diagnosis, from a patient treated with antithyroid drugs. Here the CDR3 reads CASSPDRGLPYGYTF. In DNA form, the CDR3 reads TGTGCCAGCAGCCCGGACAGGGGGCTTCCCTATGGCTACACCTTC.